This T cell receptor beta chain was sequenced in a study of regulatory T cells in long-lasting Graves disease. General observations from the study: Relative to newly diagnosed Graves' patients, persistent ones had lower TCR diversity. Peripheral blood was the sole material, not thyroid tissue.

Regarding time point: persistent/refractory GD, antithyroid drugs over 5 years with positive TRAb. Construction of the TCR library relied on RNA isolated from PBMCs. The guidelines of the American Thyroid Association were the basis for diagnosing Graves' disease. Each patient gave around 8.1 milliliters of EDTA-anticoagulated peripheral blood. This clonotype was seen many times. The antigen is not known. To make TCR beta libraries, researchers used iRepertoire HTBI primers and Arm-PCR of CDR3 regions. MiXCR, applied by TCRdb to the multiplex PCR reads, yields one record per CDR3 protein. In the table there are about 460,000 distinct CDR3 sequences, about 20% of which are singletons. The germline gives CDR1 SNHLY, CDR2 FYNNEI. The CDR3 length is 15 residues. The V end was cut by 0 bases, the J end by 2 bases, with 10 bases between.

This receptor was obtained from a female donor with Graves disease. Sequencing was performed on peripheral blood mononuclear cells (PBMCs), taken when the disease was refractory, from a patient treated with antithyroid drugs. The chain is built from TRBV2 and TRBJ1-1, with D perhaps TRBD1 (5 bases). The CDR3 loop reads CASSEATVTNTEAFF. The CDR3 DNA is TGTGCCAGCAGTGAAGCGACAGTTACTAACACTGAAGCTTTCTTT.